This TCR beta chain is from a study of read filtering for tumor transcriptome and immune sequencing. Study at large: Among patients, some 17 were male and around 13 female, aged about 40 to 90 (mean around 68). 8 patients were R-ISS I, about 16 were R-ISS II, six or seven were R-ISS III.

Germline V gene sequence: CDR1 SEHNR, CDR2 FQNEAQ (reference sequence). The V end lost 5 bases, the J end lost 3 bases, and 20 bases lay between the germline ends. The CDR3 runs 17 residues. A word on this clonotype: Its specificity is not known. The conserved final phenylalanine or tryptophan is absent from the CDR3, which likely points to a read error.

Sampling of bone marrow took place during active disease in every patient. Molecular barcoded adaptors covering alpha/delta and beta/gamma chains were used on approximately 400 ng RNA. TCRdb re-derived calls from the reads in MiXCR, one entry per CDR3 protein. This repertoire shows around 30,000 distinct CDR3 sequences, approximately 18% found once; its top ten account for 16%. Study conclusions and caveats: Compared with RNA-seq, IR-seq gave much higher clonotype depth and reliability.

The sequence was obtained from a donor at least 40 years old with multiple myeloma. Sequencing input: a population of CD138-negative cells sorted from bone marrow. The chain employs TRBV7-9 and TRBJ2-1; D is ambiguous. The CDR3 DNA follows: TGTGCCAGCAGCGAAACTACAAGAGGATTAATCTACAATGAGCAGTTCCTC. This gives the protein CASSETTRGLIYNEQFL.